This T cell receptor (beta chain) was sequenced in a study of Graves' ophthalmopathy and Graves' hyperthyroidism. The overall study: Being free of ophthalmopathy for 18 months of follow-up defined stable hyperthyroidism.

At least ten counts were recorded for this clonotype. Antigen unknown. TCR beta CDR3 amplification used RNA transcripts. Second-round multiplex PCR came after first-round RT-PCR with HTBI primers. MiXCR, applied by TCRdb to the multiplex PCR reads, yields one record per CDR3 protein. The data hold 500,000 to 600,000 distinct CDR3 sequences, with just under 40% observed a single time. The CDR3 has 14 amino acids. V lost 2 bases, J lost 1 base, and 8 bases lay in between. Germline CDR1 reads SGHVS; CDR2 reads FNYEAQ. The study, taken as a whole, reports: Using a 13-signature model, the authors split ophthalmopathy from stable hyperthyroidism, with 85% to 90% sensitivity and roughly 80% specificity. As the model predicted ophthalmopathy progression, it achieved a sensitivity of approximately 65% and a specificity of 72.22%.

Diagnostic conclusions were grounded in clinical symptoms, serum thyroxine, TRAb, thyroid ultrasound and orbital computed tomography. The TCR sequence derives from an adult man with Graves' hyperthyroidism. The chain recombines TRBV7-6 with TRBJ2-5; D is unresolved. The sample comprised peripheral blood or thyroid tissue (not recorded which). The CDR3 coding sequence is TGTGCCAGCAGCTTAAATCCTATCCAAGAGACCCAGTACTTC. Encoded protein: CASSLNPIQETQYF.